This TCR beta chain was recovered during a study of blood T cell repertoires in COVID-19. The protocol was immunoSEQ multiplex PCR, while the TCRdb copy is restricted to in-frame clones and leaves out a portion. The profile covers approximately 160,000 clones, with over 70% appearing a single time and roughly 9% taken by the ten largest. Trimming took off 3 bases at V and 10 bases at J, with 12 bases between the two ends. CDR1 and CDR2 (germline): KGHSH, LQKENI. The CDR3 consists of 12 residues. This chain connects TRBV18 to TRBJ1-1; TRBD1 is a possible D gene (5 bases). The sample comprised peripheral blood. The TCR was taken from a woman of 80 years or more with active or convalescent COVID-19. The DNA of the CDR3 is TGTGCCAGCTCACCCGGCAGGGAGGGAGCTTTCTTT. Amino acid sequence: CASSPGREGAFF.